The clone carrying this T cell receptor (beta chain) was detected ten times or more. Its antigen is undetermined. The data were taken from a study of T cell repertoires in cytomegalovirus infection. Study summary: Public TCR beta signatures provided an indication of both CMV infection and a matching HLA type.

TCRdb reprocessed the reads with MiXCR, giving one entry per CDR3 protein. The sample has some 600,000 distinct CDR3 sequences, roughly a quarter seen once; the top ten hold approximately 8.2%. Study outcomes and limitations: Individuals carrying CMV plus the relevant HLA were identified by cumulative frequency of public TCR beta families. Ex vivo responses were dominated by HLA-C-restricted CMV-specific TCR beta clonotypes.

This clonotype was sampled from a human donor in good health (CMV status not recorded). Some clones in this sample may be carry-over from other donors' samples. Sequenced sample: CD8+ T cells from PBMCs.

CDR3 sequence: CASSPGTSQFF. Here the CDR3 DNA reads TGTGCCAGCAGCCCCGGGACTAGTCAGTTCTTC. V usage is TRBV6-5 and J usage is TRBJ2-1, with 8 bases matching TRBD2. The germline CDR1 and CDR2 sequences are MNHEY and SVGAGI. V lost 6 bases to trimming and J lost 13 bases; unmatched junction nucleotides: 5. This CDR3 has 11 residues.